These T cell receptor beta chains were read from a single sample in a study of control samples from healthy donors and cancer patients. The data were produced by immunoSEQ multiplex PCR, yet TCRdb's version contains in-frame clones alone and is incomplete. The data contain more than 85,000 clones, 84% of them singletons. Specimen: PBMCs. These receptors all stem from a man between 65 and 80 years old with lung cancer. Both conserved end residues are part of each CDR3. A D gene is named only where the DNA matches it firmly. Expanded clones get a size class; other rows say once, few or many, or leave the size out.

TGCGCCACTACCTGGTCGGGGGGGTACCAAGAGACCCAGTACTTC	CATTWSGGYQETQYF	TRBV5-1	TRBJ2-5	TRBD2	NA
TGTGCCATCAGTGAGTCCACAGCGACTGGCTACACCTTC	CAISESTATGYTF	TRBV10-3	TRBJ1-2	NA	NA
TGCGCCAGCAGCCAAGCGGACAGGGTATATGGCTACACCTTC	CASSQADRVYGYTF	TRBV4-1	TRBJ1-2	TRBD1	once
TGTGCCAGTAGTCCACCCGCCCGGAACTATGGCTACACCTTC	CASSPPARNYGYTF	TRBV19	TRBJ1-2	NA	NA
TGTGCCAGCAGTAAACGACAGGGCGAAGGGTCACCCCTCCACTTT	CASSKRQGEGSPLHF	TRBV6-5	TRBJ1-6	TRBD1	NA
TGTGCCAGCTCACCCACAGGGGGCGTAGAGACCCAGTACTTC	CASSPTGGVETQYF	TRBV18	TRBJ2-5	TRBD1	NA
TGTGCCAGCAGTGTGGTACCTCCTGCGGGGGCCTCCACAGATACGCAGTATTTT	CASSVVPPAGASTDTQYF	TRBV6-1	TRBJ2-3	NA	NA
TGCAGAGGGGCTGCTAATGAAAAACTGTTTTTT	CRGAANEKLFF	TRBV20-1	TRBJ1-4	NA	NA
TGTGCCAGCAGCGTAGCGGGCCTCGCGGCCGGGGAGCTGTTTTTT	CASSVAGLAAGELFF	TRBV9	TRBJ2-2	NA	once
TGCGCCAGCACCTTAAATCCGACAGCGGGGAATTCACCCCTCCACTTT	CASTLNPTAGNSPLHF	TRBV4-3	TRBJ1-6	NA	NA
TGTGCCAGCAGCGGGGGCCAATCTAACTATGGCTACACCTTC	CASSGGQSNYGYTF	TRBV7-9	TRBJ1-2	NA	NA
TGTGCCAGCAGCTTAGGGACAGCGCAATCACCCCTCCACTTT	CASSLGTAQSPLHF	TRBV7-8	TRBJ1-6	NA	NA
TGTGCCAGCAGTGAAGGTTGGGGAGGGTCACCCCTCCACTTT	CASSEGWGGSPLHF	TRBV6-1	TRBJ1-6	NA	NA
TGTGCCAGCAGCTTACGGTGGCGGGGCACAGATACGCAGTATTTT	CASSLRWRGTDTQYF	TRBV7-2	TRBJ2-3	NA	NA
TGTGCCAGCAGCTTGTCGGGAGCGCCTGACAATGAGCAGTTCTTC	CASSLSGAPDNEQFF	TRBV5-4	TRBJ2-1	NA	NA
TGTGCCAGCACAAGAATCCGGGGTGGCACTGAAGCTTTCTTT	CASTRIRGGTEAFF	TRBV27	TRBJ1-1	NA	NA
TGCGCCAGCAGCTTGGTTGGCAGGGCTATGGATGGCTACACCTTC	CASSLVGRAMDGYTF	TRBV5-1	TRBJ1-2	NA	NA
TGTGCTAGTGCCCACCGCGGGACAAACGACATGAACACTGAAGCTTTCTTT	CASAHRGTNDMNTEAFF	TRBV12-5	TRBJ1-1	NA	NA
TGTGCCAGCAGCTTAGGTCAGGGCGCTAACTATGGCTACACCTTC	CASSLGQGANYGYTF	TRBV7-2	TRBJ1-2	NA	NA
TGTGCCACCAGTGACCCCGGGACTAGCGGTGCGAACACCGGGGAGCTGTTTTTT	CATSDPGTSGANTGELFF	TRBV24-1	TRBJ2-2	TRBD2	NA
TGTGCCAGCAGCGTAGTGGAGGGTGGCTACACCTTC	CASSVVEGGYTF	TRBV9	TRBJ1-2	NA	NA
TGCGCCAGCAGCCCTAACAGGGGAGGTGAAGCTTTCTTT	CASSPNRGGEAFF	TRBV4-1	TRBJ1-1	TRBD1	once
TGTGCCAGTAGTTTTAGGGGGGGCACCGGGGAGCTGTTTTTT	CASSFRGGTGELFF	TRBV19	TRBJ2-2	NA	once
TGTGCCAGCAGTGTCACAGATACGCAGTATTTT	CASSVTDTQYF	TRBV2	TRBJ2-3	NA	once
TGCAGTTACAGGGAGAACACTGAAGCTTTCTTT	CSYRENTEAFF	TRBV29-1	TRBJ1-1	NA	few
TGTGCCAGCAGTCCGACTGGCAACAATGAGCAGTTCTTC	CASSPTGNNEQFF	TRBV6-2/TRBV6-3	TRBJ2-1	NA	NA
TGTGCCAGCAGCTTAATGCCGAACACTGAAGCTTTCTTT	CASSLMPNTEAFF	TRBV7-2	TRBJ1-1	NA	NA
TGTGCCAGCAGCCGCCTCTCAGAGACCCAGTACTTC	CASSRLSETQYF	TRBV3-1/TRBV3-2	TRBJ2-5	NA	NA
TGTGCCAGCAGCTTAGTACAGGGGAATCGCAATGAGCAGTTCTTC	CASSLVQGNRNEQFF	TRBV11-2	TRBJ2-1	TRBD1	NA
TGCGCCAGCAGCCAAGGGACTAATGAAAAACTGTTTTTT	CASSQGTNEKLFF	TRBV4-1	TRBJ1-4	NA	NA
TGCGCCAGCAGCTTGGCCTACAGGGGAACGGGCTCAACTAATGAAAAACTGTTTTTT	CASSLAYRGTGSTNEKLFF	TRBV5-1	TRBJ1-4	TRBD1	NA
TGCAGTGCTCTCGGCCTCCATGGCTACACCTTC	CSALGLHGYTF	TRBV20-1	TRBJ1-2	NA	NA
TGTGCCAGCAGGGGGGATTCCCCTCTCTACGAGCAGTACTTC	CASRGDSPLYEQYF	TRBV2	TRBJ2-7	NA	NA
TGTGCCAGCAGCTTACAGACAGGGGTTGGCACTGAAGCTTTCTTT	CASSLQTGVGTEAFF	TRBV7-9	TRBJ1-1	TRBD1	once